Many counts were recorded for the clone carrying this TCR beta chain. No antigen is known for it. These data come from a study of T cells in Graves' hyperthyroidism and ophthalmopathy. Findings and caveats of the study: Among clonotypes expanded in thyroid above 0.001, most were also found in blood.

Using RNA transcripts as the source, TCR beta CDR3 regions were amplified. A first-round RT-PCR of the TCR CDR3 used the HTBI primer set. TCRdb passed the multiplex PCR reads through MiXCR, listing each CDR3 protein once. The profile shows 660,000 or so distinct CDR3 sequences, about 20% of them singletons. Germline lookup yields CDR1 MDHEN and CDR2 SYDVKM. There are 11 residues in the CDR3. The germline V and J ends were trimmed by 2 bases and 11 bases, with 9 bases remaining between them. Active moderate-to-severe ophthalmopathy, Clinical Activity Score at least 3, NOSPECS at least 4, under 3 months' duration.

The origin of this receptor is a young man with Graves' ophthalmopathy. V is TRBV28 and J is TRBJ1-1, with D unresolved. The sequenced sample was blood. The CDR3 protein is CASSLNEIAFF. The CDR3 coding sequence is TGTGCCAGCAGTTTAAACGAGATCGCTTTCTTT.